This paragraph reports one T cell receptor (beta chain). The antigen remains undetermined. The junction departs from the called germline gene at one end, perhaps through a read error. The data were taken from a study of tumor-infiltrating lymphocytes in primary liver carcinoma. Study details: Spanning 4.2 to 10 cm, the tumors were T1-T3 N0M0. Regarding the study as a whole: Only about 8-25% of top clones were detected in all five tumor regions.

Germline CDR1 is LGHNA and CDR2 is YSLEER. This CDR3 contains 14 residues. Using a constant-region primer together with ProtoScript II reverse transcriptase, TCR beta cDNA was made from approximately 0.55 ug of total RNA. What produced the TCR beta libraries was three nested multiplex PCR rounds using slightly modified ARM-PCR. TRBV1-TRBV30 forward primers and a C-beta reverse primer were used in the first two PCR rounds, which each ran for approximately 10 cycles. TCRdb re-derived calls from the multiplex PCR reads in MiXCR, one entry per CDR3 protein. The table records roughly 22,000 distinct CDR3 sequences, 65% to 85% of them present only once. Between about 17 and 34 mg of unsorted bulk tissue served as the source from which RNA and DNA were co-extracted. Five separate regions were sampled from each tumor. Viable tumor cell content exceeded 75% in every tumor sample.

The chain has TRBV4-3 and TRBJ1-2; D uncertain. The sequence derives from a woman aged 30 to 39 with primary liver carcinoma and hepatitis B virus infection. The sample taken for sequencing was liver tumor tissue from sampling region 2. Noted subset: tumor region T2, inferior pole. This CDR3 is CASSAELGIYCYTF. The DNA of the CDR3 is TGCGCCAGCAGCGCTGAGTTGGGGATCTATTGCTACACCTTT.